Each of the 6 T cell receptor beta chains below was sequenced from the same sample in a study of blood T cells in healthy people across ages. For the second PCR, which ran for about 6 to 11 cycles, a sample-barcoded 5' primer and a J-beta primer mix were used. TCRdb redid the calling of the 5' RACE reads with MiXCR, one entry per CDR3 protein. The sample has 800,000 to 950,000 distinct CDR3 sequences; almost 30% are singletons. This sample was also put to use in a study of T cells of mothers and their children.

The specimen sequenced was blood. The receptor set was obtained from a woman aged 40 to 50 in good health.

This clonotype was detected only once. One base away lies a much larger clone, so this may be a sequencing read error. For the CDR3, the DNA is TGTGCCAACAGCTTATCCGATGGGCAGGCCATATACAATGAGCAGTTCTTC. The encoded protein is CANSLSDGQAIYNEQFF. This rearrangement joins TRBV7-9 to TRBJ2-1; D uncertain. The CDR3 consists of 17 residues. CDR1 and CDR2 (germline): SEHNR, FQNEAQ (reference sequence).

Many counts were recorded for this clonotype. The chain employs TRBV4-1 and TRBJ2-4; 11 nucleotides align to TRBD1. The V and J ends lost 1 base and 3 bases, in that order; junction bases with no gene match: 2. The CDR3 contains 16 residues. The germline CDR1 and CDR2 sequences are MGHRA and YSYEKL. CDR3 loop: CASSQAGTGGKNIQYF. Here the CDR3 DNA reads TGCGCCAGCAGCCAAGCCGGGACAGGGGGCAAAAACATTCAGTACTTC.

The chain combines TRBV12-3 or TRBV12-4 with TRBJ1-4; no clear D. This CDR3 comprises 15 residues. V gave up 4 bases and J gave up 3 bases, with 12 bases separating them. CDR3 DNA sequence: TGTGCCAGCAGTTCAAACATGGTCTCTAATGAAAAACTGTTTTTT. This codes for CASSSNMVSNEKLFF.

This clonotype was counted only a few times. The V call is TRBV10-3, the J call TRBJ2-7; 8 positions agree with TRBD2. J gave up 7 bases and V 6 bases, and 14 bases lay outside the gene matches. The V gene's germline CDR1 is ENHRY and CDR2 SYGVKD. CDR3 length: 15 amino acids. The CDR3 reads CAISQAGALRNEQYF. As DNA, the CDR3 is TGTGCCATCAGCCAAGCGGGGGCCCTTCGCAATGAGCAGTACTTC.

This clonotype appeared many times. This rearrangement joins TRBV20-1 to TRBJ1-2; weak D call: TRBD1 (5 bases). Per the germline V gene, CDR1 is DFQATT and CDR2 is SNEGSKA (reference sequence). Trimming pared 5 bases from V and 0 bases from J, leaving 16 bases between. The CDR3 extends over 15 amino acids. This CDR3 is CSAVRTDISNYGYTF. DNA for the CDR3: TGCAGTGCTGTCAGGACGGACATATCTAACTATGGCTACACCTTC.

On this clonotype itself: A junction boundary mismatches the germline segment, possibly from a read error. The rearrangement joins TRBV4-3 to TRBJ2-1; TRBD2 might be the D (6 bases). This CDR3 region has 14 residues. From germline, CDR1 is LGHNA and CDR2 YSLEER. CDR3 nucleotides: TGCGCCAGCAGCCAAGAGGCGGGGAGTAATGGGCAGTTCTTC. Amino acids: CASSQEAGSNGQFF.